This TCR beta chain was captured in a study of blood T cell repertoires in COVID-19. Here immunoSEQ multiplex PCR was the method, and the copy in TCRdb shows in-frame clones only, minus some. Of 30,000 to 40,000 clones listed, about 82% are singletons. Per the germline V gene, CDR1 is MNHEY and CDR2 is SVGAGI. The CDR3 has 14 residues. After removal of 6 bases from V and 2 bases from J, the junction contained 7 bases not matched to a gene. This TCR derives from a man aged 55 to 70 in a cohort sampled during active COVID-19. Specimen: peripheral blood. This chain uses TRBV6-5 with TRBJ2-7; 7 bases map to TRBD1. The CDR3 DNA reads TGTGCCAGCAGGAAATCGACAGGGACCTACGAGCAGTACTTC. As protein: CASRKSTGTYEQYF.